The rows below give T cell receptor beta chains drawn from one sample of a study of blood T cell repertoires in COVID-19. The data were produced by immunoSEQ multiplex PCR, yet TCRdb's version contains in-frame clones alone and is incomplete. The repertoire has some 290,000 clones, around nine tenths of them found once; the top ten carry about a tenth. Material: PBMCs or T cells enriched from blood (not recorded which). Every receptor here comes from a young woman who had recovered from COVID-19. CDR3s include the opening cysteine and the closing phenylalanine or tryptophan. The D gene is left open where the match is weak.

V gene: TRBV10-3
D gene: TRBD2
J gene: TRBJ2-7
CDR3 length: 13
CDR3 protein: CATLAASSYEQYF

V gene: TRBV6-5
D gene: NA
J gene: TRBJ1-2
CDR3 length: 14
CDR3 protein: CASSSLGMDYGYTF

V gene: TRBV11-2
D gene: NA
J gene: TRBJ1-1
CDR3 length: 14
CDR3 protein: CASSAMQGSTEAFF

V gene: TRBV28
D gene: NA
J gene: TRBJ2-1
CDR3 length: 16
CDR3 protein: CASSPSGGGGHNEQFF

V gene: TRBV13
D gene: NA
J gene: TRBJ2-7
CDR3 length: 15
CDR3 protein: CASSPAGLGIYEQYF

V gene: TRBV28
D gene: NA
J gene: TRBJ1-5
CDR3 length: 14
CDR3 protein: CASSFYRVVQPQHF

V gene: TRBV19
D gene: NA
J gene: TRBJ2-3
CDR3 length: 14
CDR3 protein: CASSSVEGTDTQYF

V gene: TRBV19
D gene: TRBD1
J gene: TRBJ1-1
CDR3 length: 16
CDR3 protein: CASNLLGQGKRTEAFF

V gene: TRBV5-1
D gene: TRBD1
J gene: TRBJ1-2
CDR3 length: 15
CDR3 protein: CASSHQTGANYGYTF

V gene: TRBV18
D gene: NA
J gene: TRBJ2-5
CDR3 length: 13
CDR3 protein: CASSPWRVETQYF

V gene: TRBV15
D gene: TRBD1
J gene: TRBJ1-5
CDR3 length: 20
CDR3 protein: CATSRDQADRGWYGNQPQHF

V gene: TRBV3-1/TRBV3-2
D gene: NA
J gene: TRBJ2-7
CDR3 length: 15
CDR3 protein: CASSQDRTANYEQYF

V gene: TRBV12-5
D gene: TRBD1
J gene: TRBJ2-3
CDR3 length: 18
CDR3 protein: CASGFSVQGALPPDTQYF

V gene: TRBV4-2
D gene: NA
J gene: TRBJ2-1
CDR3 length: 15
CDR3 protein: CASRPSRQRPREQFF

V gene: TRBV7-2
D gene: TRBD2
J gene: TRBJ2-1
CDR3 length: 18
CDR3 protein: CASSGPGLAGAPYNEQFF

V gene: TRBV7-8
D gene: NA
J gene: TRBJ2-1
CDR3 length: 15
CDR3 protein: CASSRERERHNEQFF

V gene: TRBV11-2
D gene: TRBD2
J gene: TRBJ2-2
CDR3 length: 16
CDR3 protein: CASSLIAGDWTGELFF

V gene: TRBV25-1
D gene: NA
J gene: TRBJ2-7
CDR3 length: 16
CDR3 protein: CASSEFPSRGVYEQYF

V gene: TRBV5-1
D gene: NA
J gene: TRBJ2-7
CDR3 length: 17
CDR3 protein: CASSLAFDQGSTYEQYF

V gene: TRBV5-6
D gene: NA
J gene: TRBJ1-3
CDR3 length: 15
CDR3 protein: CASSLVDRSGNTIYF

V gene: TRBV7-9
D gene: TRBD1
J gene: TRBJ1-6
CDR3 length: 14
CDR3 protein: CASSPGTGYSPLHF

V gene: TRBV5-1
D gene: TRBD2
J gene: TRBJ2-1
CDR3 length: 16
CDR3 protein: CASSLAGAGGLNEQFF

V gene: TRBV7-9
D gene: TRBD1
J gene: TRBJ1-2
CDR3 length: 15
CDR3 protein: CASSFFTGQPDGYTF

V gene: TRBV4-2
D gene: TRBD1
J gene: TRBJ1-2
CDR3 length: 16
CDR3 protein: CASSRDRDGFFYGYTF

V gene: TRBV4-1
D gene: NA
J gene: TRBJ2-7
CDR3 length: 16
CDR3 protein: CASSQATAVSPSEQYF

V gene: TRBV6-5
D gene: TRBD1
J gene: TRBJ1-1
CDR3 length: 14
CDR3 protein: CASSQGQENTEAFF

V gene: TRBV28
D gene: TRBD1
J gene: TRBJ2-1
CDR3 length: 15
CDR3 protein: CASSILGQGANEQFF

V gene: TRBV9
D gene: NA
J gene: TRBJ1-2
CDR3 length: 18
CDR3 protein: CASSEGGGTLTSYYGYTF

V gene: TRBV27
D gene: TRBD2
J gene: TRBJ2-3
CDR3 length: 16
CDR3 protein: CASSFSAGDPTDTQYF

V gene: TRBV28
D gene: NA
J gene: TRBJ1-1
CDR3 length: 13
CDR3 protein: CASSAQVIAEAFF

V gene: TRBV2
D gene: TRBD1
J gene: TRBJ2-5
CDR3 length: 16
CDR3 protein: CASSATSVTGKETQYF

V gene: TRBV6-6
D gene: NA
J gene: TRBJ2-6
CDR3 length: 16
CDR3 protein: CASSYLSEPGANVLTF

V gene: TRBV11-3
D gene: NA
J gene: TRBJ2-3
CDR3 length: 14
CDR3 protein: CASSRKEDTDTQYF

V gene: TRBV4-3
D gene: NA
J gene: TRBJ2-7
CDR3 length: 15
CDR3 protein: CASSQDGGTGYEQYF

V gene: TRBV10-3
D gene: TRBD2
J gene: TRBJ2-2
CDR3 length: 20
CDR3 protein: CAISDTSGTSGRGNTGELFF

V gene: TRBV30
D gene: TRBD2
J gene: TRBJ2-7
CDR3 length: 15
CDR3 protein: CAWSGGRGGTYEQYF

V gene: TRBV7-2
D gene: NA
J gene: TRBJ2-7
CDR3 length: 16
CDR3 protein: CASSPPLGGIVYEQYF

V gene: TRBV5-1
D gene: NA
J gene: TRBJ1-2
CDR3 length: 16
CDR3 protein: CASSQPWDWARDGYTF

V gene: TRBV9
D gene: TRBD2
J gene: TRBJ2-3
CDR3 length: 17
CDR3 protein: CASSVVTSGTNTDTQYF

V gene: TRBV29-1
D gene: TRBD2
J gene: TRBJ2-3
CDR3 length: 14
CDR3 protein: CSGTGTSGEDTQYF

V gene: TRBV7-6
D gene: NA
J gene: TRBJ1-3
CDR3 length: 14
CDR3 protein: CASSVMSSGNTIYF

V gene: TRBV5-1
D gene: TRBD2
J gene: TRBJ2-5
CDR3 length: 17
CDR3 protein: CASSLGLAGGGQETQYF

V gene: TRBV27
D gene: TRBD1
J gene: TRBJ2-7
CDR3 length: 16
CDR3 protein: CASSFPRQGKVYEQYF

V gene: TRBV5-1
D gene: NA
J gene: TRBJ1-1
CDR3 length: 16
CDR3 protein: CASSLGQPDMNTEAFF

V gene: TRBV18
D gene: NA
J gene: TRBJ1-3
CDR3 length: 14
CDR3 protein: CASSPPVFPGTIYF

V gene: TRBV6-4
D gene: TRBD2
J gene: TRBJ2-1
CDR3 length: 14
CDR3 protein: CASSVSGSINEQFF

V gene: TRBV7-6
D gene: TRBD1
J gene: TRBJ1-6
CDR3 length: 17
CDR3 protein: CASSLGSRDRGPLDLHF

V gene: TRBV19
D gene: TRBD1
J gene: TRBJ1-6
CDR3 length: 19
CDR3 protein: CASSIGATLRGTGNSPLHF

V gene: TRBV24-1
D gene: TRBD1
J gene: TRBJ2-3
CDR3 length: 16
CDR3 protein: CATSDFDRGLTDTQYF